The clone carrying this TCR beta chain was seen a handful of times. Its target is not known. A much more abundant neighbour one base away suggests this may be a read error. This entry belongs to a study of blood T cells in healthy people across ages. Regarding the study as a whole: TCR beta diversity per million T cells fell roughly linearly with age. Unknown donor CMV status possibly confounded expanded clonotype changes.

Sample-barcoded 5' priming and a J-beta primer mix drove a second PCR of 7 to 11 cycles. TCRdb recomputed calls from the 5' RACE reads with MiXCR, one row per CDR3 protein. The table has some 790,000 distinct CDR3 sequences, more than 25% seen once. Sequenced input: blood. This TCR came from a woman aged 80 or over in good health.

CDR3 protein: CASSAPGLAGDSNEQFF. The CDR3 nucleotides are TGTGCCAGCAGCGCTCCGGGACTAGCGGGCGATTCCAATGAGCAGTTCTTC. The chain employs TRBV7-2 and TRBJ2-1; TRBD2 matches at 12 bases. J gave up 6 bases and V 5 bases, and 11 bases lay outside the gene matches. CDR1 SGHTA and CDR2 FQGNSA come from the germline V gene. The CDR3 sequence is 17 residues long.